The present TCR beta chain was sequenced within a study of T cell responses to AZD1222 COVID-19 vaccine. Comments on this clone: Its antigen is unidentified.

Overall study results and limits: Donors were mostly white British, more females; clonal diversity possibly underestimated. Breadth and depth of Spike-specific TCRs rose after two AZD1222 doses. Repertoire sampling happened only post peak T cell response.

TCRdb's copy holds only in-frame clones and misses some; the assay was immunoSEQ multiplex PCR. The sample contains about 68,000 clones, 80% to 85% of which appear only once. Germline CDR1 SGHNT, CDR2 YYREEE (reference sequence). V gave up 0 bases and J gave up 6 bases, with 4 bases separating them. The CDR3 consists of 12 residues. The chain combines TRBV5-4 with TRBJ1-5; D is unclear. The receptor was isolated from an adult in good health. Sample: peripheral blood, taken on day 0 of AZD1222 vaccination. The CDR3 loop is CASSLDAQPQHF. For the CDR3, the DNA is TGTGCCAGCAGCTTGGATGCTCAGCCCCAGCATTTT.